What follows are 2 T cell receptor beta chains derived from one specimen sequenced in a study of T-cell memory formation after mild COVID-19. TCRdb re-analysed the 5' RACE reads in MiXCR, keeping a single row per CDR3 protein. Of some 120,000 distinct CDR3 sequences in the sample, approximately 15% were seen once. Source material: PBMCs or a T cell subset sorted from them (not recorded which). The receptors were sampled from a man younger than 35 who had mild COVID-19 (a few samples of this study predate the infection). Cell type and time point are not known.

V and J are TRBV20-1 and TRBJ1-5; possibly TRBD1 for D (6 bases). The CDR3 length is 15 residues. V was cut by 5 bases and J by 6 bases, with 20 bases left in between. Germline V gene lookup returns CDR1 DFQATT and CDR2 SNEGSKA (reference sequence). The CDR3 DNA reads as TGCAGTGCTCCACCCGCGGGGGGCTCGGGTCAGCCCCAGCATTTT. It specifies CSAPPAGGSGQPQHF.

CDR3 nucleotides: TGTGCCAGCAGCTTAAGGGGGGACAATGAGCAGTTCTTC. Its protein is CASSLRGDNEQFF. The chain links TRBV7-9 to TRBJ2-1; perhaps D is TRBD1 or TRBD2 (6 bases each). The germline gives CDR1 SEHNR, CDR2 FQNEAQ (reference sequence). The length of the CDR3 is 13 residues. The V end was cut by 2 bases, the J end by 5 bases, with 7 bases between.